The 23 T cell receptor beta chains listed next were all sequenced from one sample in a study of shared clonotypes between healthy human individuals. Here immunoSEQ multiplex PCR was the method, and the copy in TCRdb shows in-frame clones only, minus some. This table holds about 2.1 million clones, around 93% found once. Naive CD8 cells lacked CD45RO, underwent positive selection for CCR7 and left out terminally differentiated effector memory CD45RA+ cells. The specimen was naive CD8+ T cells from PBMCs. The receptors stem from a man between 18 and 29 years old in good health. Some clones in this sample may be carry-over from other donors' samples.

This chain uses TRBV11-2 with TRBJ2-5; D perhaps matches TRBD1 (7 bases). Trimming took 1 base from V and 3 from J, leaving 12 bases between them. The CDR3 runs 15 residues. In germline, CDR1 is SGHAT, CDR2 FQNNGV. The CDR3: CASSLGARGEETQYF. CDR3 bases: TGTGCCAGCAGCTTAGGGGCCAGGGGGGAAGAGACCCAGTACTTC. Together with reference TRBV11-2 and TRBJ2-5, the CDR3 gives the full variable domain: EAGVAQSPRYKIIEKRQSVAFWCNPISGHATLYWYQQILGQGPKLLIQFQNNGVVDDSQLPKDRFSAERLKGVDSTLKIQPAKLEDSAVYLCASSLGARGEETQYFGPGTRLLVL.

V gene TRBV19 combines with J gene TRBJ1-3, with 7 bases lining up with TRBD1. V lost 4 bases, J lost 0 bases, and 9 bases stayed unmatched. The CDR3 is 17 amino acids. Germline V gives CDR1 LNHDA, CDR2 SQIVND (reference sequence). The CDR3, as DNA: TGTGCCAGTAGTAATAACCCCGGGACAGTCTCTGGAAACACCATATATTTT. The encoded protein is CASSNNPGTVSGNTIYF.

V usage is TRBV25-1 and J usage is TRBJ1-2, with D hard to call. The germline V and J ends were trimmed by 7 bases and 0 bases, with 9 bases remaining between them. The CDR3 totals 13 residues. From germline, CDR1 is MGHDK and CDR2 SYGVNS. CDR3 in amino acids: CASIGGPNYGYTF. CDR3 DNA sequence: TGTGCCAGCATCGGCGGCCCTAACTATGGCTACACCTTC.

The chain employs TRBV6-1 and TRBJ2-4; D might be TRBD2 (6 bases). V lost 6 bases and J 1 base, leaving 16 bases between the germline ends. The CDR3 consists of 16 residues. Germline CDR1 is MNHNS and CDR2 is SASEGT. The chain's CDR3 is CASSEIGSGAKNIQYF. DNA of the CDR3: TGTGCCAGCAGCGAAATCGGGAGCGGGGCCAAAAACATTCAGTACTTC.

The rearrangement uses TRBV5-1 and TRBJ2-7; TRBD2 might be the D (6 bases). Germline CDR1 and CDR2: SGHRS and YFSETQ. The CDR3 sequence is 15 residues long. Trimming stripped 4 bases from V and 3 bases from J, with 17 bases between. The CDR3 is CASSPGLSLRYEQYF. CDR3 sequence (DNA): TGCGCCAGCAGCCCGGGACTTTCCCTCCGCTACGAGCAGTACTTC.

The genes are TRBV5-6 and TRBJ2-4, with a tentative D call TRBD1 (5 bases). Between the trimmed V and J ends, which lost 4 bases and 3 bases, there was a span of 14 bases. The CDR3 spans 15 residues. CDR1 and CDR2 from the germline V gene are SGHDT and YYEEEE. The chain's CDR3 is CASSPWTSIKNIQYF. CDR3 bases: TGTGCCAGCAGCCCGTGGACATCTATCAAAAACATTCAGTACTTC.

On this clone: The same CDR3 can be traced to other DNA sequences in this sample. The CDR3 region is CASSENTEAFF. The CDR3 region has the DNA TGTGCCAGTAGCGAGAACACTGAAGCTTTCTTT. The chain has TRBV19 and TRBJ1-1, with D uncertain. Trimming cost V 6 bases and J 1 base, with 3 bases left between them. The CDR3 consists of 11 residues. Per the germline V gene, CDR1 is LNHDA and CDR2 is SQIVND (reference sequence).

V usage is TRBV15 and J usage is TRBJ1-4, with a tentative D call TRBD1 (5 bases). This CDR3 region has 17 residues. The germline V and J ends were trimmed by 0 bases and 0 bases, with 11 bases remaining between them. Germline-derived CDR1 and CDR2 are LNHNV and YYDKDF (reference sequence). Written as DNA, the CDR3 is TGTGCCACCAGCAGAGAGCGGTTGACAGCAACTAATGAAAAACTGTTTTTT. The encoded protein is CATSRERLTATNEKLFF. Filled out from reference TRBV15 and TRBJ1-4, the complete variable domain reads DAMVIQNPRYQVTQFGKPVTLSCSQTLNHNVMYWYQQKSSQAPKLLFHYYDKDFNNEADTPDNFQSRRPNTSFCFLDIRSPGLGDTAMYLCATSRERLTATNEKLFFGSGTQLSVL.

Concerning this clone itself: Other DNA sequences in this sample translate to the same CDR3. The CDR3 reads CASSQVGGSGNTIYF. The CDR3 region has the DNA TGCGCCAGCAGCCAAGTCGGGGGCAGTGGAAACACCATATATTTT. The chain couples TRBV4-1 to TRBJ1-3, with a possible D match to TRBD1 (6 bases). The CDR3 totals 15 residues. Per the germline V gene, CDR1 is MGHRA and CDR2 is YSYEKL. V was clipped by 1 base and J by 3 bases, with 10 bases between them.

The genes are TRBV4-2 and TRBJ1-1, with 7 bases identical to TRBD1. The CDR3 has 18 residues. Germline lookup yields CDR1 LGHNA and CDR2 YNFKEQ. Trimming took 1 base from V and 2 from J; bases not matched to a gene: 13. This CDR3 reads CASSQVHRGEGLNTEAFF. The CDR3 region has the DNA TGTGCCAGCAGCCAAGTCCACAGGGGCGAGGGGTTAAACACTGAAGCTTTCTTT.

The J gene is TRBJ2-7, the V gene TRBV2, with 12 positions matching TRBD2. This CDR3 spans 15 amino acids. V dropped 6 bases and J dropped 7; count of bases not matched to a gene: 10. Germline loops: CDR1 SNHLY, CDR2 FYNNEI. The CDR3 bases are TGTGCCAGCAGCGAGACTAGCGGGAGCCTCTCTGAGCAGTACTTC. This codes for CASSETSGSLSEQYF.

The V gene is TRBV4-1, the J gene TRBJ2-1; D gene unclear. Trimming cost V 1 base and J 0 bases, with 7 bases left between them. CDR3 length equals 15 residues. Looked up from germline, CDR1 is MGHRA and CDR2 is YSYEKL. The CDR3 DNA follows: TGCGCCAGCAGCCAAGGATCGAGCTCCTACAATGAGCAGTTCTTC. This sequence encodes CASSQGSSSYNEQFF.

The rearrangement links TRBV5-1 to TRBJ2-1, with 7 positions matching TRBD2. The CDR3 covers 18 residues. V shed 4 bases and J 8 bases; nucleotides not matched to a gene: 21. Germline CDR1 and CDR2: SGHRS and YFSETQ. The CDR3 region is CASSPLLVGRENFDEQFF. The CDR3 DNA reads TGCGCCAGCAGCCCCCTCCTGGTTGGGCGGGAGAATTTCGATGAGCAGTTCTTC.

The rearrangement links TRBV27 to TRBJ1-4; a weak D match, TRBD1 (5 bases). In germline, CDR1 is MNHEY, CDR2 SMNVEV (reference sequence). CDR3 size: 14 residues. Trimming removed 2 bases from V and 4 bases from J, with 8 bases in between. The CDR3 loop reads CASSLQGVNEKLFF. As DNA, the CDR3 is TGTGCCAGCAGTTTACAAGGGGTTAATGAAAAACTGTTTTTT.

This clone occurred once. V and J are TRBV9 and TRBJ2-3; a possible D gene is TRBD1 (5 bases). This CDR3 contains 14 residues. CDR1 and CDR2 (germline): SGDLS, YYNGEE. V dropped 0 bases and J dropped 8 bases, with 13 bases sitting between them. Written as DNA, the CDR3 is TGTGCCAGCAGCGTAGAAGGGGCCTCAAGTACGCAGTATTTT. Amino acids: CASSVEGASSTQYF.

J is TRBJ2-3 and V is TRBV9; 10 bases align to TRBD2. The trim removed 6 bases at V and 0 bases at J, leaving 1 base unmatched. The CDR3 totals 14 residues. Germline CDR1 is SGDLS and CDR2 is YYNGEE. CDR3 DNA sequence: TGTGCCAGCACACTAGCGGGAAGCACAGATACGCAGTATTTT. Its translation: CASTLAGSTDTQYF.

The chain uses TRBV28 and TRBJ1-2; D is perhaps TRBD1 (5 bases). The CDR3 consists of 13 residues. V lost 7 bases and J 2 bases, leaving 11 bases between the germline ends. Germline V lookup: CDR1 MDHEN, CDR2 SYDVKM. The CDR3 sequence: CASTIWGNYGYTF. CDR3 sequence (DNA): TGTGCCAGCACTATTTGGGGCAACTATGGCTACACCTTC.

This clone was observed a single time. The chain recombines TRBV7-9 with TRBJ2-7; D is unclear. The germline V and J ends were trimmed by 5 bases and 6 bases, with 11 bases remaining between them. Germline V gene data show CDR1 as SEHNR and CDR2 as FQNEAQ (reference sequence). The CDR3 loop spans 12 amino acids. The CDR3 loop is CASSAQSGEQYF. The CDR3 DNA reads as TGTGCCAGCAGCGCGCAGTCGGGCGAGCAGTACTTC. The full variable domain, its missing parts supplied by reference TRBV7-9 and TRBJ2-7, is DTGVSQNPRHKITKRGQNVTFRCDPISEHNRLYWYRQTLGQGPEFLTYFQNEAQLEKSRLLSDRFSAERPKGSFSTLEIQRTEQGDSAMYLCASSAQSGEQYFGPGTRLTVT.

This sequence joins TRBV9 and TRBJ1-6; 7 bases fit TRBD1. Trimming cost V 3 bases and J 5 bases; bases outside gene matches: 5. The CDR3 contains 15 residues. Germline V gene lookup returns CDR1 SGDLS and CDR2 YYNGEE. CDR3 in DNA: TGTGCCAGCAGCGCGACAGGGATGGATAATTCACCCCTCCACTTT. Its protein is CASSATGMDNSPLHF.

This clone appeared a single time. The rearrangement links TRBV7-8 to TRBJ1-1; 9 bases fit TRBD1. V lost 2 bases and J lost 5; bases outside the gene matches: 6. CDR3 length: 15 amino acids. In germline, CDR1 is SGHVS, CDR2 FQNEAQ. The DNA of the CDR3 is TGTGCCAGCAGCTTATGGACAGGGGCGTTGACTGAAGCTTTCTTT. As protein: CASSLWTGALTEAFF.

This chain joins TRBV6-1 and TRBJ2-7, with 8 positions matching TRBD1. The CDR3 consists of 15 residues. V was pared by 5 bases and J by 1 base, with 7 bases of the junction left unmatched. In germline, CDR1 is MNHNS, CDR2 SASEGT. Written as DNA, the CDR3 is TGTGCCAGCAGTCCTCCAGGGGGCCTATCCTACGAGCAGTACTTC. This gives the protein CASSPPGGLSYEQYF.

V is TRBV7-9 and J is TRBJ2-1; D ambiguous. The CDR3 length is 12 residues. Trimming took 1 base from V and 9 from J, leaving 7 bases between them. Germline CDR1 reads SEHNR; CDR2 reads FQNEAQ (reference sequence). The CDR3 region has the DNA TGTGCCAGCAGCTTAGAGGCGATTGAGCAGTTCTTC. This translates into CASSLEAIEQFF.

The chain links TRBV14 to TRBJ2-7; 11 bases map to TRBD1. The CDR3 is 15 amino acids. Germline loops: CDR1 SGHDN, CDR2 FVKESK. With 3 bases clipped from V and 4 bases from J, the junction kept 5 bases outside the gene matches. CDR3 amino acids: CASSQGGQGVYEQYF. CDR3 in DNA: TGTGCCAGCAGCCAGGGGGGACAGGGGGTTTACGAGCAGTACTTC.